This TCR beta chain was identified during a study of blood T cell repertoires in COVID-19. Germline V gene data show CDR1 as SEHNR and CDR2 as FQNEAQ (reference sequence). There are 15 residues in the CDR3. After removal of 6 bases from V and 3 bases from J, the junction contained 8 bases not matched to a gene. The method was immunoSEQ multiplex PCR; TCRdb's version includes in-frame clones alone and lacks a portion of them. The data contain about 190,000 clones, approximately 80% of them seen just once; the ten biggest clones take up less than 20%. Sequenced input: peripheral blood. The chain combines TRBV7-9 with TRBJ2-3; TRBD1 matches at 8 bases. The TCR originated in a human donor in a cohort sampled during active COVID-19. The CDR3 region is CASRKGQGETDTQYF. The CDR3, as DNA: TGTGCCAGCAGGAAAGGACAGGGAGAGACAGATACGCAGTATTTT. The variable domain in full, completed from reference TRBV7-9 and TRBJ2-3, reads DTGVSQNPRHKITKRGQNVTFRCDPISEHNRLYWYRQTLGQGPEFLTYFQNEAQLEKSRLLSDRFSAERPKGSFSTLEIQRTEQGDSAMYLCASRKGQGETDTQYFGPGTRLTVL.